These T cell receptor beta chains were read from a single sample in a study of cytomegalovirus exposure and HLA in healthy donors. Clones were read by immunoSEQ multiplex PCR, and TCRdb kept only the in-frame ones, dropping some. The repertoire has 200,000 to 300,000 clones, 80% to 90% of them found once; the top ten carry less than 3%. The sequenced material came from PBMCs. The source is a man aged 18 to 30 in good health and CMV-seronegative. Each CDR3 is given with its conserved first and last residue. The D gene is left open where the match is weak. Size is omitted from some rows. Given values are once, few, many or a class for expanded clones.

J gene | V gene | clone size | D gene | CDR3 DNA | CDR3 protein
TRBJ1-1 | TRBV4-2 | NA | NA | TGTGCCAGCAGCCAAGATAGAGGCGACACTGAAGCTTTCTTT | CASSQDRGDTEAFF
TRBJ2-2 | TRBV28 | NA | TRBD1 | TGTGCCAGCAGACCCTGGACAGGACGCGGGGAGCTGTTTTTT | CASRPWTGRGELFF
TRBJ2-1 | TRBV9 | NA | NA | TGTGCCAGCGGCGGCACTTCCTACAATGAGCAGTTCTTC | CASGGTSYNEQFF
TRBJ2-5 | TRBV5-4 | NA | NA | TGTGCCAGCAGCTTTGCTGGGACTCGGAAAGAGACCCAGTACTTC | CASSFAGTRKETQYF
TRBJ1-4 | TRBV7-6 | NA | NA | TGTGCCAGCAGCTCACAGGGCCAGAATGAAAAACTGTTTTTT | CASSSQGQNEKLFF
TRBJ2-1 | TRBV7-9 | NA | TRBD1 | TGTGCCAGCAGCCCGACGGGTAGGGGGCGTGAAAAGAGTGGCCCTGAGCAGTTCTTC | CASSPTGRGREKSGPEQFF
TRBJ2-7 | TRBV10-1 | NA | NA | TGCGCCAGCAGTGATACGGACACATCTTACGAGCAGTACTTC | CASSDTDTSYEQYF
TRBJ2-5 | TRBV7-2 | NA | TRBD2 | TGTGCCAGCACGTTACTAGCGGGAGTGCCGGAGACCCAGTACTTC | CASTLLAGVPETQYF
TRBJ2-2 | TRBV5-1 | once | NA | TGCGCCAGCAGCTTGGGGACTACCACCAACACCGGGGAGCTGTTTTTT | CASSLGTTTNTGELFF
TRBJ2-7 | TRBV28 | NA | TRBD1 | TGTGCCAGCAGCGAACACAGGGGGCGCCCGTACGAGCAGTACTTC | CASSEHRGRPYEQYF
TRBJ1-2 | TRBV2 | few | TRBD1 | TGTGCCAGCAGTGTCAACAAACAGGGGTTCCATGGCTACACCTTC | CASSVNKQGFHGYTF
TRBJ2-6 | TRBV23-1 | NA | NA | TGCGCCAGCAGTACCGCCAATACGCAACAAAGTCGGGCCAACGTCCTGACTTTC | CASSTANTQQSRANVLTF
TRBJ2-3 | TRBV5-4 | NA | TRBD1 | TGTGCCAGCAGCTCACCGGGACAGGGCACAGATACGCAGTATTTT | CASSSPGQGTDTQYF
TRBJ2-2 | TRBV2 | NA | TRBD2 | TGTGCCAGCCAGGGACTAACTAACACCGGGGAGCTGTTTTTT | CASQGLTNTGELFF
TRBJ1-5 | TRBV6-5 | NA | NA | TGTGCCAGCAGTTACTCCGGCGGGCTCAATCAGCCCCAGCATTTT | CASSYSGGLNQPQHF
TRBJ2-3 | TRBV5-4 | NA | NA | TGTGCCAGCAGCATGACCGGGACACGGCCAGATACGCAGTATTTT | CASSMTGTRPDTQYF
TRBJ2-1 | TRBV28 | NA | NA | TGTGCCTCGCGGGTAGGCTCCTACAATGAGCAGTTCTTC | CASRVGSYNEQFF
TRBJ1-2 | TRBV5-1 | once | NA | TGCGCCAGCAGCTTGAATCAGGGGCTCAGCTATGGCTACACCTTC | CASSLNQGLSYGYTF
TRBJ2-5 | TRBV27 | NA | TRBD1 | TGTGCCAGCACGGCAGGGGGCAGAGAGACCCAGTACTTC | CASTAGGRETQYF
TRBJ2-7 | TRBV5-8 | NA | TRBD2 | TGTGCCGGTAGACTAGCGGGGACCTACGAGCAGTACTTC | CAGRLAGTYEQYF
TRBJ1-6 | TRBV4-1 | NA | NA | TGCGCCAGCAGCCAAGCCCGTCAGGGCCCGAATTCACCCCTCCACTTT | CASSQARQGPNSPLHF
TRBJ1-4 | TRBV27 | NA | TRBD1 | TGTGCCAGCGGTACTACAGGGGTCGCTGAAAAACTGTTTTTT | CASGTTGVAEKLFF
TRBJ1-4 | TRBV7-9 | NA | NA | TGTGCCAGCAGCCGGGGCAGCCTCGGGGGGGAAAAACTGTTTTTT | CASSRGSLGGEKLFF
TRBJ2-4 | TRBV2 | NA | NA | TGTGCCAGCAGTGATCCCAGCAAAAACATTCAGTACTTC | CASSDPSKNIQYF
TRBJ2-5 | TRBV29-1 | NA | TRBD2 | TGCAGCGTTGAAGATCTCCTCGGACTAGCGGTACCTCTTGGGACCCAGTACTTC | CSVEDLLGLAVPLGTQYF
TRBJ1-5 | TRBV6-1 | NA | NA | TGTGCCAGCAGTATCCTAAGTCAGCCCCAGCATTTT | CASSILSQPQHF
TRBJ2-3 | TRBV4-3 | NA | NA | TGCGCCAGCAGCCAAGATTGGGAGACAGATACGCAGTATTTT | CASSQDWETDTQYF
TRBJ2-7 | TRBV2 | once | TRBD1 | TGTGCCAGCACCGGACAGGGTTCCCGGTACGAGCAGTACTTC | CASTGQGSRYEQYF
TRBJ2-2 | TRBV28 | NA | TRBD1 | TGTGCCAGCGTTAGGACAGGGGACACCGGGGAGCTGTTTTTT | CASVRTGDTGELFF
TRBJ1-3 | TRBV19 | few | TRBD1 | TGTGCCAGCACGGACAGGCCTGTTGGAAACACCATATATTTT | CASTDRPVGNTIYF
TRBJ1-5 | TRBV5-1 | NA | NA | TGCGCCAGCAGCATGGGCCCCCTAGATGGGCCCCAGCATTTT | CASSMGPLDGPQHF
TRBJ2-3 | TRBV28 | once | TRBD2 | TGTGCCATTAGCGGGAGGGGAGGAGATACGCAGTATTTT | CAISGRGGDTQYF
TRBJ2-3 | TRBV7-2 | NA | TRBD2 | TGTGCCAGCAGCTTACTAGCGGGAGGTTCAGATACGCAGTATTTT | CASSLLAGGSDTQYF
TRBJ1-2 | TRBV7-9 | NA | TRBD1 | TGTGCCAGCAGCCCGACAGGGAAGGAGGCCTATGGCTACACCTTC | CASSPTGKEAYGYTF
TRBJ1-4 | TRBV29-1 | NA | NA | TGCAGCGTTCAGGCAGCTGAAAAACTGTTTTTT | CSVQAAEKLFF
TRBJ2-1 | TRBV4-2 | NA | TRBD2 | TGTGCCAGCAGCCAAGAGCCAGCGGGAGGGCCTTGGTGGAATGAGCAGTTCTTC | CASSQEPAGGPWWNEQFF
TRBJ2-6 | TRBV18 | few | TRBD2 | TGTGCCAGCTCACCCGTAGCGGGAGCAGGGGCCAACGTCCTGACTTTC | CASSPVAGAGANVLTF
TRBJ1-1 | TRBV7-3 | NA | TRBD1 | TGTGCCAGCAGCTCTAACAGGGGGCAAGCTTTCTTT | CASSSNRGQAFF
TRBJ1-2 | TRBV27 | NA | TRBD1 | TGTGCCAGCAGTTTAGGGACAGGGGCTCATGGCTACACCTTC | CASSLGTGAHGYTF
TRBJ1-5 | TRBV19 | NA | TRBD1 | TGTGCCAGTAGTCTCCGGACAGGAAATCAGCCCCAGCATTTT | CASSLRTGNQPQHF
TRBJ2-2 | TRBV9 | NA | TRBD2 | TGTGCCAGCAGCGTAGGCGGGAGAGGGACCGGGGAGCTGTTTTTT | CASSVGGRGTGELFF
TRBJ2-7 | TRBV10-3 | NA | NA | TGTGCCATCAGTGAGCCCAGCCGAGGCGGGGCCGAGCAGTACTTC | CAISEPSRGGAEQYF
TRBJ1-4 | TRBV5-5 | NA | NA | TGTGCCAGCAGCCGGGACATAATTAAGGCTAATGAAAAACTGTTTTTT | CASSRDIIKANEKLFF
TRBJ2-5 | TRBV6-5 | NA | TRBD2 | TGTGCCAGCAGTTCCGGCGGGAGGGCAAAAGAGACCCAGTACTTC | CASSSGGRAKETQYF
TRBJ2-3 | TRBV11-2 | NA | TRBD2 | TGTGCCAGCAGCCTAACTAGCGGGGCGCAGTATTTT | CASSLTSGAQYF
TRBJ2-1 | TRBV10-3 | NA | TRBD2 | TGTGCCATCAGTGGGACTAGCGGGAGTGAGCAGTTCTTC | CAISGTSGSEQFF
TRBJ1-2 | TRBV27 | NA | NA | TGTGCCAGCAGACCTTCCGGGACACCAGTCTATGGCTACACCTTC | CASRPSGTPVYGYTF
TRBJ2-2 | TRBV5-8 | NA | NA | TGTGCCAGCAGCTTGGGCCTAGCGAAGAACACCGGGGAGCTGTTTTTT | CASSLGLAKNTGELFF
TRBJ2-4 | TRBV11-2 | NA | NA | TGTGCCAGCAGCAAACAGGGTTTTGGGTCCAAAAACATTCAGTACTTC | CASSKQGFGSKNIQYF
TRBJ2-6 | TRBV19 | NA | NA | TGTGCCAGTAAGCGGTCCGCCGGTATGGGGGCCAACGTCCTGACTTTC | CASKRSAGMGANVLTF
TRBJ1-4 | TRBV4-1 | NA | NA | TGCGCCAGCAGCCAAGAACAGCATTCAACTAATGAAAAACTGTTTTTT | CASSQEQHSTNEKLFF